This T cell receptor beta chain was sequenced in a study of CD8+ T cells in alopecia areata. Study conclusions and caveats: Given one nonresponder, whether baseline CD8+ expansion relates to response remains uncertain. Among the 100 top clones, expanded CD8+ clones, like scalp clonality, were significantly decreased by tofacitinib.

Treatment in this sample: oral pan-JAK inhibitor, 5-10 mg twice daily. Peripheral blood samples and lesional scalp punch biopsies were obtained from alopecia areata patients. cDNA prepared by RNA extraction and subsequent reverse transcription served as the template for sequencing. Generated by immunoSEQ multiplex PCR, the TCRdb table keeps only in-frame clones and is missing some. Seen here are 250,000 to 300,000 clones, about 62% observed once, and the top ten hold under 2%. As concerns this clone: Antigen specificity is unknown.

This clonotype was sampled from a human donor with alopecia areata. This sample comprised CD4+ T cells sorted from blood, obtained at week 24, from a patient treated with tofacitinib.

CDR3 sequence (DNA): TGTGCCAGCAGCATACAGGGGACCCACGAGCAGTACTTC. Protein sequence: CASSIQGTHEQYF. The chain is built from TRBV5-4 and TRBJ2-7; 7 bases line up with TRBD1. This CDR3 contains 13 residues. In germline, CDR1 is SGHNT, CDR2 YYREEE (reference sequence). J gave up 5 bases and V 4 bases, and 6 bases lay outside the gene matches. Full variable domain (rest looked up from reference TRBV5-4 and TRBJ2-7): ETGVTQSPTHLIKTRGQQVTLRCSSQSGHNTVSWYQQALGQGPQFIFQYYREEENGRGNFPPRFSGLQFPNYSSELNVNALELDDSALYLCASSIQGTHEQYFGPGTRLTVT.